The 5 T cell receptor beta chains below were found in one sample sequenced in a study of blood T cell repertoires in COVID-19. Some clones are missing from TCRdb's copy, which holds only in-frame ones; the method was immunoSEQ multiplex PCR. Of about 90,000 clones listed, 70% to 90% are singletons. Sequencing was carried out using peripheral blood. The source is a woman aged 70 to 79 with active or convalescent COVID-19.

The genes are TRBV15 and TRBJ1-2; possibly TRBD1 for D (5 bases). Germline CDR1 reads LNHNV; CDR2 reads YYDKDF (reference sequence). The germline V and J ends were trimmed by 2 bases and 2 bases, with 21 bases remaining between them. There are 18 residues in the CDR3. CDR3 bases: TGTGCCACCAGCAGACTACCAAACCGGGGGGAGAACAACTATGGCTACACCTTC. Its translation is CATSRLPNRGENNYGYTF.

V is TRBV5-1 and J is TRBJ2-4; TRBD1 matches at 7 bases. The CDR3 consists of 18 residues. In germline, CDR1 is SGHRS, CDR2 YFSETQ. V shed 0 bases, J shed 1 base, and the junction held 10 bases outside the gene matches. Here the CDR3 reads CASSLVRYEQGAKNIQYF. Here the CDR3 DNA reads TGCGCCAGCAGCTTGGTCCGTTATGAACAGGGGGCCAAAAACATTCAGTACTTC.

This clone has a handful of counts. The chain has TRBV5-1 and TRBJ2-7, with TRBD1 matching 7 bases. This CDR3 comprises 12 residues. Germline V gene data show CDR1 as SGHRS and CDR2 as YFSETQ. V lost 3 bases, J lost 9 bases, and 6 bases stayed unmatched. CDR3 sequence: CASSSETGLQYF. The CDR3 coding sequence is TGCGCCAGCAGCTCAGAGACAGGGCTGCAGTACTTC. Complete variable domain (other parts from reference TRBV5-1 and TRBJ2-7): KAGVTQTPRYLIKTRGQQVTLSCSPISGHRSVSWYQQTPGQGLQFLFEYFSETQRNKGNFPGRFSGRQFSNSRSEMNVSTLELGDSALYLCASSSETGLQYFGPGTRLTVT.

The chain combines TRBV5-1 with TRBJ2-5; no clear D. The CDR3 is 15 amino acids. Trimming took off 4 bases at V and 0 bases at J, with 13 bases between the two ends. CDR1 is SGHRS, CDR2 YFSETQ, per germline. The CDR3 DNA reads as TGCGCCAGCAGCCTGGTGGCCAGCGACCAAGAGACCCAGTACTTC. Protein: CASSLVASDQETQYF.

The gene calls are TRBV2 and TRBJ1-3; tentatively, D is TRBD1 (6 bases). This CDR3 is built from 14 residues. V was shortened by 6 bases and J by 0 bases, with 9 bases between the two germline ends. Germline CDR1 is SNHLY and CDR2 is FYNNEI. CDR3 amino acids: CASSDRTSGNTIYF. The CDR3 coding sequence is TGTGCCAGCAGCGACAGGACCTCTGGAAACACCATATATTTT.